This T cell receptor (beta chain) comes out of a study of cytomegalovirus exposure and HLA in healthy donors. Study-level background: According to later analysis, the same platform produced the 120 validation and approximately 700 first-cohort repertoires.

Study-wide results and limits: The finding came from a later analysis; first-cohort TCR clusters tended to co-occur in the 120 or so validation repertoires. A list of 150 to 200 TCR beta chains associated with cytomegalovirus was given. Many donors shared some public TCRs, even though most TCR sequences were rare.

CDR1 MDHEN and CDR2 SYDVKM come from the germline V gene. The CDR3 is made up of 13 amino acids. Trimming cost V 4 bases and J 3 bases, with 7 bases left between them. The assay was immunoSEQ multiplex PCR, and TCRdb's table has in-frame clones only and misses some. The profile covers hundreds of thousands of clones, with over 80% appearing a single time and about 14% taken by the ten largest. Comment on this clone: Antigen: not known.

The V and J genes are TRBV28 and TRBJ1-3; the D is unclear. The sample comprised PBMCs. The TCR comes from a woman in her 30s in good health and CMV-seropositive. Here the CDR3 DNA reads TGTGCCAGCAGTTCCCACAGTGGAAACACCATATATTTT. It encodes CASSSHSGNTIYF.